This is a list of T cell receptor beta chains from one sample in a study of control samples from healthy donors and cancer patients. Assay used: immunoSEQ multiplex PCR; TCRdb lists only in-frame clones, some missing. The sample carries approximately 100,000 clones, 75% to 90% recorded once. Sequencing was carried out using blood. Receptors were obtained from a young man in good health. Both conserved end residues are part of each CDR3. The D gene is left open where the match is weak.

CASSFTGDPQGSGNTIYF	TRBV11-2	TRBD1
CASSVDYRQGRDEQYF	TRBV9	TRBD1
CASSIDHNSPEQYF	TRBV19	-
CASSLSGTSGRNEQFF	TRBV7-9	TRBD2
CASSLGAGGNTEAFF	TRBV7-6	TRBD1
CASSIKLQGPLYGYTF	TRBV3-1/TRBV3-2	-
CASSKLRGLYYNEQFF	TRBV7-8	-
CASSHRVGETQYF	TRBV19	-
CASSVAGANTGELFF	TRBV9	-
CASSRPTSGRANEQFF	TRBV4-1	TRBD2
CASRGGRVTEAFF	TRBV12-3/TRBV12-4	-
CASSRDRMNQPQHF	TRBV11-2	TRBD1
CASSSNLAREAFF	TRBV27	-
CASRGVGVYNEQFF	TRBV7-8	-
CASSQHDGPGYGYTF	TRBV11-2	-
CASSSPEPPGANVLTF	TRBV28	-
CASSMSGFSETQYF	TRBV19	-
CASSQTINSPLHF	TRBV14	-
CASSPSGGETQYF	TRBV4-2	-
CASSLAATTGELFF	TRBV5-1	-
CASSRSAGGYDEQFF	TRBV28	TRBD2
CASSRPGRKETQYF	TRBV5-1	-
CASSPTTGSTEAFF	TRBV3-1/TRBV3-2	-
CASSLALAGVNTGELFF	TRBV7-9	TRBD2
CASSFYVLGGSSTDTQYF	TRBV5-6	-
CASSIVAGAGETQYF	TRBV19	TRBD2
CATSREGTGVYGYTF	TRBV15	TRBD1
CASRDRGTTNEKLFF	TRBV6-6	TRBD1
CASSLRSGLLIHEQYF	TRBV5-1	-